The 22 T cell receptor beta chains reported below all come from one sample, sequenced in a study of blood T cell repertoires in COVID-19. Repertoires were generated with immunoSEQ multiplex PCR, while TCRdb's copy carries only in-frame clones and drops some. Among tens of thousands of clones listed, 79% were seen once. The source material was peripheral blood. All receptors derive from a woman older than 75 with active or convalescent COVID-19.

The chain links TRBV9 to TRBJ2-1, with 13 nucleotides matching TRBD2. Per the germline V gene, CDR1 is SGDLS and CDR2 is YYNGEE. The length of the CDR3 is 14 residues. The J segment lost 8 bases and the V segment lost 6 bases, leaving 5 bases of the junction unmatched. The CDR3 is CASTGTSGVHEQFF. The CDR3 DNA reads as TGTGCCAGCACCGGGACTAGCGGGGTCCATGAGCAGTTCTTC.

J is TRBJ2-1 and V is TRBV11-1; TRBD2 matches 14 bases. Unmatched junction bases numbered 6, after V lost 5 bases and J lost 9 bases. This CDR3 region has 15 residues. Germline V gives CDR1 SGHAT, CDR2 FQDESV (reference sequence). This CDR3 reads CASSPGTSGRSEQFF. CDR3 sequence (DNA): TGTGCCAGCAGCCCCGGGACTAGCGGGAGAAGTGAGCAGTTCTTC.

CDR3 sequence (DNA): TGTGCCAGCACCGGACTAGCGGGAGGGCGTTACAATGAGCAGTTCTTC. Translation gives CASTGLAGGRYNEQFF. The rearrangement uses TRBV11-2 and TRBJ2-1, with 15 bases aligning to TRBD2. J lost 4 bases, V lost 7 bases, and 5 bases had no gene match. This CDR3 spans 16 amino acids. From germline, CDR1 is SGHAT and CDR2 FQNNGV.

The J gene is TRBJ1-4, the V gene TRBV5-1; TRBD1 agrees at 9 bases. Germline V gives CDR1 SGHRS, CDR2 YFSETQ. The CDR3 runs 15 residues. J was trimmed by 8 bases and V by 1 base; bases with no gene match: 6. DNA for the CDR3: TGCGCCAGCAGCTTGCTGACAGGGGGTCAAGAAAAACTGTTTTTT. The encoded protein is CASSLLTGGQEKLFF.

V usage is TRBV30 and J usage is TRBJ1-3, with D perhaps matching TRBD1 (5 bases). This CDR3 comprises 15 residues. Per the germline V gene, CDR1 is GTSNPN and CDR2 is SVGIG (reference sequence). V lost 0 bases to trimming and J lost 0 bases, with 9 bases between them. This CDR3 reads CAWSVGGNSGNTIYF. The CDR3 DNA is TGTGCCTGGAGTGTTGGGGGGAACTCTGGAAACACCATATATTTT.

This clone occurred once. The chain employs TRBV19 and TRBJ1-2, with a weak D call TRBD1 (5 bases). This CDR3 region has 15 residues. Trimming took 3 bases from V and 4 from J, leaving 15 bases between them. In germline, CDR1 is LNHDA, CDR2 SQIVND (reference sequence). The CDR3 DNA follows: TGTGCCAGTAGTATCTTGACAGAGTTTGGCTATGGCTACACCTTC. It is translated as CASSILTEFGYGYTF.

The chain employs TRBV7-2 and TRBJ2-7; a possible D gene is TRBD2 (7 bases). V dropped 6 bases and J dropped 2 bases, with 20 bases sitting between them. The CDR3 length is 16 residues. Germline V gene data show CDR1 as SGHTA and CDR2 as FQGNSA. CDR3 bases: TGTGCCAGCAGGGAGACTCCGCGGGGGACAACCTACGAGCAGTACTTC. This encodes CASRETPRGTTYEQYF.

V is TRBV28 and J is TRBJ1-1, with D perhaps matching TRBD1 (5 bases). The V end was cut by 7 bases, the J end by 1 base, with 10 bases between. CDR3 length: 13 amino acids. CDR1 and CDR2 (germline): MDHEN, SYDVKM. The CDR3, as DNA: TGTGCCAGCAAGACAGATTCGAACACTGAAGCTTTCTTT. Its protein product is CASKTDSNTEAFF.

This clone was counted only a few times. The genes are TRBV19 and TRBJ1-2; D is unclear. Looked up from germline, CDR1 is LNHDA and CDR2 is SQIVND (reference sequence). V lost 3 bases and J 2 bases, leaving 4 bases between the germline ends. This CDR3 contains 12 residues. In DNA, the CDR3 is TGTGCCAGTAGTATCCTAAACTATGGCTACACCTTC. This codes for CASSILNYGYTF.

This chain joins TRBV28 and TRBJ1-2, with D possibly matching TRBD1 (5 bases). CDR3 length equals 13 residues. Trimming removed 1 base from V and 8 bases from J, with 11 bases in between. Germline values: CDR1 MDHEN, CDR2 SYDVKM. CDR3 bases: TGTGCCAGCAGTTTATTAGGGGCGATAGGCTACACCTTC. Translation: CASSLLGAIGYTF.

DNA of the CDR3: TGTGCCAGCAGCGACTTCGACAGGGTCGGAGAGGACTATGGCTACACCTTC. It is translated as CASSDFDRVGEDYGYTF. The chain carries TRBV21-1 and TRBJ1-2; TRBD1 is taken as the D call from the table, unchecked against the DNA. TRBV21-1 is assigned pseudogene status. The CDR3 covers 17 residues.

This chain links TRBV24-1 with TRBJ2-1; D perhaps matches TRBD1 (6 bases). Germline values: CDR1 KGHDR, CDR2 SFDVKD. Trimming shortened V by 7 bases and J by 10 bases, and 22 bases separated the two germline ends. The CDR3 contains 15 residues. Written as DNA, the CDR3 is TGTGCCACCAGCCCACCCGGGACAATGACGGGGGAGCAGTTCTTC. Amino acids: CATSPPGTMTGEQFF.

V is TRBV5-8 and J is TRBJ2-1; TRBD2 matches at 7 bases. With V trimmed by 4 bases and J by 4 bases, 8 bases remained unmatched. The CDR3 runs 15 residues. Germline CDR1 SGHTS, CDR2 YDEGEE. CDR3 protein: CASSKLANWYNEQFF. The CDR3 DNA follows: TGTGCCAGCAGCAAACTAGCGAATTGGTACAATGAGCAGTTCTTC.

The V call is TRBV28, the J call TRBJ2-5, with D possibly matching TRBD2 (6 bases). V was pared by 6 bases and J by 9 bases, with 14 bases between. The length of the CDR3 is 12 residues. The germline V gene encodes CDR1 MDHEN and CDR2 SYDVKM. The CDR3 DNA follows: TGTGCCAGCAGCGCGGAGGGGTGGGCCCAGTACTTC. It codes for CASSAEGWAQYF.

The chain is built from TRBV29-1 and TRBJ2-6, with 9 bases aligning to TRBD1. CDR1 and CDR2 from the germline V gene are SQVTM and ANQGSEA. The junction had 7 bases not matched to a gene; V was cut back by 7 bases and J by 0 bases. This CDR3 spans 16 amino acids. The DNA for the CDR3 is TGCAGCGCCAAGGGACAGGGATCCTCTGGGGCCAACGTCCTGACTTTC. Protein product: CSAKGQGSSGANVLTF.

The rearrangement links TRBV27 to TRBJ1-1; D unresolved. The CDR3 length is 13 residues. V lost 3 bases and J lost 0, with 5 bases in between. Germline loops: CDR1 MNHEY, CDR2 SMNVEV (reference sequence). CDR3 sequence (DNA): TGTGCCAGCAGTTTTCGGGTGAACACTGAAGCTTTCTTT. It encodes CASSFRVNTEAFF.

The chain recombines TRBV19 with TRBJ2-2; 9 bases are shared with TRBD2. With 6 bases clipped from V and 4 bases from J, the junction kept 15 bases outside the gene matches. Per germline, CDR1 LNHDA and CDR2 SQIVND (reference sequence). CDR3 length: 18 amino acids. Written as DNA, the CDR3 is TGTGCCAGTAGCTCCTCGTGGGGGAGCGGGAGGTCCACCGGGGAGCTGTTTTTT. The encoded protein is CASSSSWGSGRSTGELFF.

The chain couples TRBV18 to TRBJ2-5; D is unresolved. Deletions cut 1 base from V and 0 bases from J, with 24 bases between. This CDR3 has 20 amino acids. Germline loops: CDR1 KGHSH, CDR2 LQKENI. CDR3 DNA sequence: TGTGCCAGCTCACCACTTGTGGGCAATACCCCCACCACCTACCAAGAGACCCAGTACTTC. Translated, it gives CASSPLVGNTPTTYQETQYF. The entire variable domain, with the rest obtained from reference TRBV18 and TRBJ2-5, is as follows: NAGVMQNPRHLVRRRGQEARLRCSPMKGHSHVYWYRQLPEEGLKFMVYLQKENIIDESGMPKERFSAEFPKEGPSILRIQQVVRGDSAAYFCASSPLVGNTPTTYQETQYFGPGTRLLVL.

The rearrangement joins TRBV6-5 to TRBJ2-1, with TRBD2 identical over 14 bases. Germline V gene lookup returns CDR1 MNHEY and CDR2 SVGAGI. The CDR3 covers 14 residues. With V trimmed by 4 bases and J by 8 bases, 1 base remained unmatched. CDR3 coding DNA: TGTGCCAGCAGTTGGGGACTAGCGGGAGATGAGCAGTTCTTC. As protein: CASSWGLAGDEQFF.

The V call is TRBV18, the J call TRBJ1-1; 7 positions match TRBD1. The CDR3 is made up of 15 amino acids. The V and J ends lost 4 bases and 1 base, in that order; junction bases with no gene match: 6. Per the germline V gene, CDR1 is KGHSH and CDR2 is LQKENI. CDR3 protein: CASSLTGQTNTEAFF. CDR3 bases: TGTGCCAGCTCACTTACGGGACAGACGAACACTGAAGCTTTCTTT.

The genes are TRBV7-9 and TRBJ2-1, with TRBD1 identical over 8 bases. The CDR3 is 13 residues long. Germline-derived CDR1 and CDR2 are SEHNR and FQNEAQ (reference sequence). The ends lost 0 bases at V and 14 bases at J; junction bases unmatched: 6. CDR3: CASSLATETGEFF. The CDR3, as DNA: TGTGCCAGCAGCTTAGCAACAGAGACAGGGGAGTTCTTC.

This chain joins TRBV19 and TRBJ1-2, with D possibly TRBD1 on 5 matching bases. The germline gives CDR1 LNHDA, CDR2 SQIVND (reference sequence). V shed 6 bases and J shed 2 bases, with 13 bases lying between them. The CDR3 totals 14 residues. Here the CDR3 reads CASSLQEGNYGYTF. DNA of the CDR3: TGTGCCAGTAGCCTCCAGGAGGGGAACTATGGCTACACCTTC.